What follows is one T cell receptor beta chain and its context. This sample was taken from a study of CD8 T cells in Susac syndrome. The ends were cut back, 6 bases at V and 6 bases at J, with 11 bases in the middle. This CDR3 region has 13 residues. Looked up from germline, CDR1 is MDHEN and CDR2 is SYDVKM. An input of about 0.45 to 1 ug of RNA was subjected to reverse transcription using random hexamers. By means of immunoSEQ multiplex PCR, TCR beta CDR3 spanning 54 Vbeta and 13 Jbeta underwent amplification. Each CDR3 protein is one row after TCRdb ran MiXCR on the immunoSEQ multiplex PCR reads. The repertoire has over 120,000 distinct CDR3 sequences, roughly 95% of them found once; the top ten carry over 0.07%.

Source material: CD4+ T cells from PBMCs. The chain has TRBV28 and TRBJ2-2; D is ambiguous. The receptor was derived from a human donor in good health. The chain's CDR3 is CASRQRAAGELFF. DNA of the CDR3: TGTGCCAGCAGACAACGAGCAGCCGGGGAGCTGTTTTTT.